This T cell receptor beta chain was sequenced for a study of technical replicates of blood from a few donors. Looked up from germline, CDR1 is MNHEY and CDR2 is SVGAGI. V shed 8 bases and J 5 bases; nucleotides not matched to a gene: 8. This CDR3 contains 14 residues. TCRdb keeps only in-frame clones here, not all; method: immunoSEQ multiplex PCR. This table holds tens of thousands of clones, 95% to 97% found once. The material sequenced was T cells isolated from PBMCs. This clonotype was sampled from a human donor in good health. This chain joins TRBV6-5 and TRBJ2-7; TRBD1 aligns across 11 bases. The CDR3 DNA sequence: TGTGCCAGCTACACACCGGGACAGGGGGACGAGCAGTACTTC. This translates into CASYTPGQGDEQYF.